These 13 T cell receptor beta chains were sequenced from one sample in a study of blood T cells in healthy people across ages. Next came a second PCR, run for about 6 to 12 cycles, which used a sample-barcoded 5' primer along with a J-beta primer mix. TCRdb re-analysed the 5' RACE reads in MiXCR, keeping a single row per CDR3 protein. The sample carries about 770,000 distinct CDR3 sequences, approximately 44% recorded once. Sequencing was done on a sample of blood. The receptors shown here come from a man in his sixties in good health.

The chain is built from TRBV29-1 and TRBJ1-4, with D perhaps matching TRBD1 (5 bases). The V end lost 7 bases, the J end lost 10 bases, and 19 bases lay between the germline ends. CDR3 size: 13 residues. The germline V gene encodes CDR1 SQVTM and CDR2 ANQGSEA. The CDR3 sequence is CSGTGLNSGKLFF. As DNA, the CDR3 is TGCAGCGGCACGGGACTCAACAGTGGAAAACTGTTTTTT.

DNA for the CDR3: TGCAGCGTCCTTCTAGGACAGAAGAACACTGAAGCTTTCTTT. It translates to CSVLLGQKNTEAFF. The chain links TRBV29-1 to TRBJ1-1, with D possibly TRBD1 on 6 matching bases. CDR1 and CDR2 from the germline V gene are SQVTM and ANQGSEA. V lost 6 bases, J lost 1 base, and 15 bases lay in between. The CDR3 loop spans 14 amino acids.

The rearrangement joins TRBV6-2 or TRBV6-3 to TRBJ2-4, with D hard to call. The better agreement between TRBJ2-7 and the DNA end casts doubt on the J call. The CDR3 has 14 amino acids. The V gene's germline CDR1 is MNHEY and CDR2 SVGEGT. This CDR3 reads CASSYETESYEQYF. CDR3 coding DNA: TGTGCCAGCAGTTACGAAACAGAATCATACGAGCAGTACTTC.

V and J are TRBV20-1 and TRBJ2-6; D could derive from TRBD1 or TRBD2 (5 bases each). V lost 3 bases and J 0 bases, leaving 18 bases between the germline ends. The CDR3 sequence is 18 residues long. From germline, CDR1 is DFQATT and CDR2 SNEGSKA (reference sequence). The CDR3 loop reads CSARGELVPNSGANVLTF. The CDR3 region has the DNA TGCAGTGCTAGGGGGGAGCTCGTGCCGAACTCTGGGGCCAACGTCCTGACTTTC.

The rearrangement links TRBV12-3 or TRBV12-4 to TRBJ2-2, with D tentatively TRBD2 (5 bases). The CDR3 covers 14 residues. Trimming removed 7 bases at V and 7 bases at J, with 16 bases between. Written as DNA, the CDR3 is TGTGCCAGCATCGGGGAAGGGTATGACGGGGAGCTGTTTTTT. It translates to CASIGEGYDGELFF.

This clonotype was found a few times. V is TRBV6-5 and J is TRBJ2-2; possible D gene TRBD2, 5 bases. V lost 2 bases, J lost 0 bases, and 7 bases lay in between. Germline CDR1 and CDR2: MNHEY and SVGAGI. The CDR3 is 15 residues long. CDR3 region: CASSYGGTNTGELFF. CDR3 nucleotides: TGTGCCAGCAGTTACGGAGGAACGAACACCGGGGAGCTGTTTTTT.

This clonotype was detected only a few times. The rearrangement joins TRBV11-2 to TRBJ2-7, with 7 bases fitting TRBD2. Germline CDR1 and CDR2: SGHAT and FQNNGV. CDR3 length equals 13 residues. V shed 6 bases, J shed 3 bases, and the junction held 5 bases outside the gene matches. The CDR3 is CASSAGLDYEQYF. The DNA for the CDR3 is TGTGCCAGCAGTGCTGGACTAGACTACGAGCAGTACTTC.

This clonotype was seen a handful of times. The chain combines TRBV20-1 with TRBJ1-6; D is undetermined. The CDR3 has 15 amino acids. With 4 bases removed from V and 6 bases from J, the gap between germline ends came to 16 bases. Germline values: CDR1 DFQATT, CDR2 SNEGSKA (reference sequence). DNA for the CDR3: TGCAGTGCTACCCGAATCCCGACCCCTAATTCACCCCTCCACTTT. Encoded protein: CSATRIPTPNSPLHF.

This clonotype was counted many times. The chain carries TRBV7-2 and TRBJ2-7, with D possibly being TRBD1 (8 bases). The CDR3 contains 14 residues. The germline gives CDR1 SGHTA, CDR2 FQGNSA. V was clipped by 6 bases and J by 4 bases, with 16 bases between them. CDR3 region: CASSSQGGYYEQYF. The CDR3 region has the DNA TGTGCCAGCAGTTCACAGGGGGGGTATTACGAGCAGTACTTC.

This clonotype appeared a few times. DNA of the CDR3: TGTGCCAGCAGCCCGGGATTCTCCTACGAGCAGTACTTC. Translating gives CASSPGFSYEQYF. V is TRBV7-2 and J is TRBJ2-7, with D perhaps TRBD2 (5 bases). The V gene lost 5 bases and the J gene lost 0 bases, with 8 bases spanning the gap. This CDR3 is 13 amino acids long. Germline V lookup: CDR1 SGHTA, CDR2 FQGNSA.

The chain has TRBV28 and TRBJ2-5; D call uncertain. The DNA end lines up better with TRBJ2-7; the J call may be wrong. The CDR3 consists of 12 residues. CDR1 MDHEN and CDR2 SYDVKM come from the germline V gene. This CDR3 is CASSRWDNEQYF. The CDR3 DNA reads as TGTGCCAGCAGCCGCTGGGATAACGAGCAGTACTTC.

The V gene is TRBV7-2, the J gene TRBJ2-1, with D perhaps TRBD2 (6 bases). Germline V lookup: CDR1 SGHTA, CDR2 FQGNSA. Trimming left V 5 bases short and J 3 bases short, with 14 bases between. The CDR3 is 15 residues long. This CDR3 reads CASSPGLTNYNEQFF. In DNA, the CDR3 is TGTGCCAGCAGCCCCGGACTAACAAACTACAATGAGCAGTTCTTC.

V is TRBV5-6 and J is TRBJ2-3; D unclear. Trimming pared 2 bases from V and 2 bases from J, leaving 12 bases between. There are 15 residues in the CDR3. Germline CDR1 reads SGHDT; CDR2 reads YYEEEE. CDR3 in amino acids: CASSFRPSDTDTQYF. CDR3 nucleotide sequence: TGTGCCAGCAGCTTTCGTCCCAGCGACACAGATACGCAGTATTTT.